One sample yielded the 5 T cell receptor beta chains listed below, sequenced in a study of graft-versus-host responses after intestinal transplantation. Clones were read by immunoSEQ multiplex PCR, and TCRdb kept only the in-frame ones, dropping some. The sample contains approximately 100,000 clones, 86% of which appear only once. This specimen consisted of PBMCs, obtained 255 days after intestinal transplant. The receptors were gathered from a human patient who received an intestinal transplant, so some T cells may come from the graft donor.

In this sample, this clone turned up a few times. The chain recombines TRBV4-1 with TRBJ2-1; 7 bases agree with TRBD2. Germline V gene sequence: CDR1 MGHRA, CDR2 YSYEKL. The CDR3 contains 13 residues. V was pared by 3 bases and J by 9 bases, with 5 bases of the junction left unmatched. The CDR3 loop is CASSQRLAREQFF. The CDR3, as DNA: TGCGCCAGCAGCCAGCGACTAGCCCGTGAGCAGTTCTTC.

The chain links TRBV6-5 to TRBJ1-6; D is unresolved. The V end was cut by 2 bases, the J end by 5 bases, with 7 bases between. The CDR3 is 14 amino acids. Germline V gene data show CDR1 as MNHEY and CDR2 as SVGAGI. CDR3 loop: CASSYGENNSPLHF. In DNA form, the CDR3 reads TGTGCCAGCAGTTACGGGGAAAATAATTCACCCCTCCACTTT.

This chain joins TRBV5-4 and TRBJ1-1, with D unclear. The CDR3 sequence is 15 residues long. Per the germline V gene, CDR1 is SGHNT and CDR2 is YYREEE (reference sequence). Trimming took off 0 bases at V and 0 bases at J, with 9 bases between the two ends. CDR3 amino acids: CASSLGIGMNTEAFF. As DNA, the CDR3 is TGTGCCAGCAGCTTGGGGATAGGGATGAACACTGAAGCTTTCTTT.

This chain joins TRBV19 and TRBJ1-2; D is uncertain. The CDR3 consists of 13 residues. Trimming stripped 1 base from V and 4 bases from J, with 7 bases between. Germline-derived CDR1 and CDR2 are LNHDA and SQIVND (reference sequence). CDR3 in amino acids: CASSIVKSYGYTF. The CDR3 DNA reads TGTGCCAGTAGTATAGTAAAGTCCTATGGCTACACCTTC.

CDR3 sequence (DNA): TGTGCCAGCAGCTTTTACGGGGGCACAGATACGCAGTATTTT. This translates into CASSFYGGTDTQYF. This sequence joins TRBV7-9 and TRBJ2-3; maybe TRBD2 (5 bases). Germline CDR1 is SEHNR and CDR2 is FQNEAQ (reference sequence). Trimming pared 3 bases from V and 1 base from J, leaving 8 bases between. This CDR3 is 14 amino acids long.